This entry lists 21 T cell receptor beta chains sequenced from one sample in a study of cytomegalovirus exposure and HLA in healthy donors. Assay: immunoSEQ multiplex PCR; the TCRdb copy retains only in-frame clones and omits some. The sample lists about 110,000 clones, about 87% seen once, with more than 1.5% in the top ten. The sample taken for sequencing was PBMCs. These receptors were collected from a young woman in good health and CMV-seropositive.

The chain couples TRBV7-9 to TRBJ2-2, with D uncertain. Per germline, CDR1 SEHNR and CDR2 FQNEAQ (reference sequence). The length of the CDR3 is 15 residues. V dropped 1 base and J dropped 2 bases, with 8 bases sitting between them. The CDR3 region has the DNA TGTGCCAGCAGCTTAGTTAAACTAAACACCGGGGAGCTGTTTTTT. It codes for CASSLVKLNTGELFF.

This chain connects TRBV5-1 to TRBJ2-5, with a possible D match to TRBD1 (5 bases). The germline V gene has CDR1 SGHRS and CDR2 YFSETQ. The CDR3 consists of 14 residues. V gave up 0 bases and J gave up 2 bases, with 8 bases separating them. CDR3 bases: TGCGCCAGCAGCTTGGGACAGCAGCAAGAGACCCAGTACTTC. Translated: CASSLGQQQETQYF.

This chain uses TRBV7-2 with TRBJ2-5; D might be TRBD1 (5 bases). CDR3 length: 14 amino acids. Trimming pared 7 bases from V and 5 bases from J, leaving 17 bases between. CDR1 SGHTA and CDR2 FQGNSA come from the germline V gene. DNA for the CDR3: TGTGCCAGCACCAGAAGGACAACTGGGGAGACCCAGTACTTC. Amino acids: CASTRRTTGETQYF.

CDR3 nucleotides: TGTGCCAGCAGTGATCGGATGGGGGGTGAAGCGGAAAAACTGTTTTTT. Its protein product is CASSDRMGGEAEKLFF. The gene calls are TRBV2 and TRBJ1-4; D is perhaps TRBD1 (5 bases). Germline loops: CDR1 SNHLY, CDR2 FYNNEI. This CDR3 has 16 amino acids. Trimming pared 3 bases from V and 8 bases from J, leaving 19 bases between. The full variable domain, in which reference TRBV2 and TRBJ1-4 provide the parts outside the CDR3, is EPEVTQTPSHQVTQMGQEVILRCVPISNHLYFYWYRQILGQKVEFLVSFYNNEISEKSEIFDDQFSVERPDGSNFTLKIRSTKLEDSAMYFCASSDRMGGEAEKLFFGSGTQLSVL.

The chain uses TRBV29-1 and TRBJ2-5; 7 nucleotides agree with TRBD1. Germline assignment: CDR1 SQVTM and CDR2 ANQGSEA. V trimming: 7 bases; J trimming: 2 bases; junction bases outside the gene matches: 1. This CDR3 has 11 amino acids. The CDR3 reads CSGRGQETQYF. For the CDR3, the DNA is TGCAGCGGCAGGGGGCAAGAGACCCAGTACTTC.

This chain joins TRBV7-9 and TRBJ1-4; D may be TRBD1 (5 bases). Trimming removed 1 base at V and 5 bases at J, with 11 bases between. CDR3 length equals 15 residues. Germline V gene data show CDR1 as SEHNR and CDR2 as FQNEAQ (reference sequence). CDR3 sequence reads: CASSLESGANEKLFF. The CDR3 bases are TGTGCCAGCAGCTTAGAGAGCGGGGCCAATGAAAAACTGTTTTTT.

The rearrangement joins TRBV10-1 to TRBJ2-3; D perhaps matches TRBD2 (6 bases). Germline V gene data show CDR1 as WNHNN and CDR2 as SYGVQD (reference sequence). V was cut by 2 bases and J by 3 bases, with 6 bases left in between. The CDR3 has 13 amino acids. The CDR3 sequence: CASSEGTTDTQYF. The CDR3 DNA reads TGCGCCAGCAGTGAGGGGACTACAGATACGCAGTATTTT.

The chain recombines TRBV6-1 with TRBJ2-7; 8 bases align to TRBD1. Germline V gene sequence: CDR1 MNHNS, CDR2 SASEGT. The CDR3 totals 12 residues. Unmatched junction bases numbered 1, after V lost 6 bases and J lost 3 bases. The CDR3 nucleotides are TGTGCCAGCAGGGACAGGGTCTACGAGCAGTACTTC. Encoded protein: CASRDRVYEQYF.

The chain couples TRBV6-6 to TRBJ1-1; D is unresolved. V was shortened by 4 bases and J by 1 base, with 10 bases between the two germline ends. Germline values: CDR1 MNHNY, CDR2 SVGAGI (reference sequence). The CDR3 is 14 residues long. This CDR3 reads CASSSRAQNTEAFF. CDR3 DNA sequence: TGTGCCAGCAGTTCCCGCGCTCAGAACACTGAAGCTTTCTTT.

This clone was found once. This chain joins TRBV9 and TRBJ1-4; D is undetermined. The V gene lost 4 bases and the J gene lost 10 bases, with 20 bases spanning the gap. This CDR3 has 15 amino acids. Germline lookup yields CDR1 SGDLS and CDR2 YYNGEE. The CDR3 sequence: CASSPLGRAEGKLFF. In nucleotides, the CDR3 is TGTGCCAGCAGCCCCCTTGGGAGGGCCGAAGGAAAACTGTTTTTT.

This sequence joins TRBV2 and TRBJ1-6; weak D call: TRBD1 (6 bases). The germline V gene encodes CDR1 SNHLY and CDR2 FYNNEI. Trimming cost V 8 bases and J 7 bases, with 12 bases left between them. CDR3 size: 13 residues. CDR3 DNA: TGTGCCAGCTCTTCCCAGGGGAATTCACCCCTCCACTTT. Residues: CASSSQGNSPLHF.

With respect to this clone: Other DNA sequences in this specimen translate into the identical CDR3. The gene calls are TRBV29-1 and TRBJ1-2, with 9 positions matching TRBD1. The germline gives CDR1 SQVTM, CDR2 ANQGSEA. CDR3 length equals 11 residues. J was trimmed by 6 bases and V by 6 bases; bases with no gene match: 2. CDR3 in amino acids: CSVGQGNGYTF. As DNA, the CDR3 is TGCAGCGTGGGACAGGGCAATGGCTACACCTTC.

The chain carries TRBV7-2 and TRBJ1-5, with D possibly TRBD1 on 5 matching bases. CDR1 and CDR2 from the germline V gene are SGHTA and FQGNSA. Trimming shortened V by 1 base and J by 2 bases, and 12 bases separated the two germline ends. The CDR3 runs to 16 residues. Here the CDR3 DNA reads TGTGCCAGCAGCTTAGGGGGGGTTCGGGGCAATCAGCCCCAGCATTTT. This sequence encodes CASSLGGVRGNQPQHF.

This rearrangement joins TRBV28 to TRBJ1-1; no firm D call. CDR1 and CDR2 from the germline V gene are MDHEN and SYDVKM. Deletions cut 8 bases from V and 3 bases from J, with 13 bases between. The CDR3 sequence is 13 residues long. CDR3 sequence reads: CASWISGDTEAFF. In nucleotides, the CDR3 is TGTGCCAGCTGGATTAGTGGAGACACTGAAGCTTTCTTT.

The V call is TRBV6-5, the J call TRBJ2-4, with 7 bases matching TRBD1. Germline CDR1 MNHEY, CDR2 SVGAGI. The trim removed 6 bases at V and 2 bases at J, leaving 7 bases unmatched. The CDR3 loop spans 15 amino acids. The CDR3 coding sequence is TGTGCCAGCAGACTGCACAGGGGTACCAAAAACATTCAGTACTTC. Protein: CASRLHRGTKNIQYF.

The CDR3 nucleotides are TGTGCCAGTAGTACAAACAGGGGAATGAACACTGAAGCTTTCTTT. It encodes CASSTNRGMNTEAFF. The genes are TRBV19 and TRBJ1-1; TRBD1 matches 7 bases. V lost 4 bases, J lost 0 bases, and 5 bases stayed unmatched. The CDR3 is made up of 15 amino acids. The germline gives CDR1 LNHDA, CDR2 SQIVND (reference sequence).

The chain joins TRBV7-2 to TRBJ2-7, with TRBD2 matching over 9 bases. J lost 4 bases, V lost 1 base, and 11 bases had no gene match. The CDR3 spans 17 residues. The germline V gene has CDR1 SGHTA and CDR2 FQGNSA. In nucleotides, the CDR3 is TGTGCCAGCAGCTTAGGTGTTCGGCGGGGGGGCGGTTACGAGCAGTACGTC. This gives the protein CASSLGVRRGGGYEQYV.

The chain has TRBV10-3 and TRBJ2-7; unclear D gene. The CDR3 contains 13 residues. CDR1 and CDR2 (germline): ENHRY, SYGVKD. Trimming removed 3 bases from V and 3 bases from J, with 9 bases in between. CDR3 region: CAISDSINYEQYV. CDR3 coding DNA: TGTGCCATCAGTGACTCCATTAACTACGAGCAGTACGTC.

The chain joins TRBV6-5 to TRBJ2-2, with 13 bases aligning to TRBD2. CDR3 size: 15 residues. From germline, CDR1 is MNHEY and CDR2 SVGAGI. The trim removed 5 bases at V and 9 bases at J, leaving 6 bases unmatched. The CDR3 sequence is CASSPPTSGGRELFF. CDR3 DNA sequence: TGTGCCAGCAGTCCGCCGACTAGCGGGGGGCGGGAGCTGTTTTTT.

The chain links TRBV12-5 to TRBJ1-2; 7 bases match TRBD1. The junction had 8 bases not matched to a gene; V was cut back by 6 bases and J by 7 bases. Germline CDR1 is LGHNT and CDR2 is FRNRAP. CDR3 length: 13 residues. The CDR3 spells CASGLGQALGYTF. The CDR3 DNA reads TGTGCTAGTGGCCTCGGACAGGCCCTTGGCTACACCTTC.

DNA of the CDR3: TGTGCCAGCAGCTTAGTCAGCGGGGGGGGACCTAGGGAGCAGTACTTC. It specifies CASSLVSGGGPREQYF. The rearrangement uses TRBV7-9 and TRBJ2-7; 10 bases agree with TRBD2. The CDR3 totals 16 residues. V was clipped by 1 base and J by 7 bases; unmatched bases: 10. Germline V gene sequence: CDR1 SEHNR, CDR2 FQNEAQ (reference sequence).